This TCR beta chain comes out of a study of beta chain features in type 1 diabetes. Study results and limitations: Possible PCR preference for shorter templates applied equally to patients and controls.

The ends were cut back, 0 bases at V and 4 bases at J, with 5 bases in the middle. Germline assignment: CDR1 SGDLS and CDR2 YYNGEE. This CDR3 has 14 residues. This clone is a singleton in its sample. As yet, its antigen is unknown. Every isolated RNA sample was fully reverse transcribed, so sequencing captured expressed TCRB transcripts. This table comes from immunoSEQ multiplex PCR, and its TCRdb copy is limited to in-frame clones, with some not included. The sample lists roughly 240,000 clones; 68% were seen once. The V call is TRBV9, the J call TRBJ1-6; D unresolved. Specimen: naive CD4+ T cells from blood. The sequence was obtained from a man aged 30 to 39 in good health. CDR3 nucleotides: TGTGCCAGCAGCGTAGAAAGTTATAATTCACCCCTCCACTTT. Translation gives CASSVESYNSPLHF. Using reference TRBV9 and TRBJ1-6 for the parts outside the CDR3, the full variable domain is DSGVTQTPKHLITATGQRVTLRCSPRSGDLSVYWYQQSLDQGLQFLIQYYNGEERAKGNILERFSAQQFPDLHSELNLSSLELGDSALYFCASSVESYNSPLHFGNGTRLTVT.